A selection of T cell receptor beta chains follows, all from one sample in a study of T cell responses to AZD1222 COVID-19 vaccine. Clones were read by immunoSEQ multiplex PCR, and TCRdb kept only the in-frame ones, dropping some. Of around 120,000 clones in the sample, 75% to 95% were seen once. This specimen was peripheral blood, taken on day 0 of AZD1222 vaccination. These receptors were obtained from an adult in good health. CDR3s include the opening cysteine and the closing phenylalanine or tryptophan. The order of the fields is J gene, clone size, D gene, V gene, CDR3 length, CDR3 protein, CDR3 DNA. The D gene is left open where the match is weak. Part of the rows lack a size; the others show once, few, many or a class for expanded clones.

j_call: TRBJ1-1; clone_size: -; d_call: -; v_call: TRBV14; cdr3_length: 14; cdr3_aa: CASSQEGGYTEAFF; cdr3_nt: TGTGCCAGCAGCCAAGAAGGCGGTTACACTGAAGCTTTCTTT
j_call: TRBJ2-3; clone_size: -; d_call: -; v_call: TRBV6-2/TRBV6-3; cdr3_length: 14; cdr3_aa: CASTPPGTTDTQYF; cdr3_nt: TGTGCCAGCACCCCCCCAGGGACGACAGATACGCAGTATTTT
j_call: TRBJ2-5; clone_size: few; d_call: -; v_call: TRBV11-3; cdr3_length: 16; cdr3_aa: CASSRGTAEGGETQYF; cdr3_nt: TGTGCCAGCAGCCGGGGGACCGCTGAGGGGGGTGAGACCCAGTACTTC
j_call: TRBJ2-1; clone_size: -; d_call: -; v_call: TRBV9; cdr3_length: 15; cdr3_aa: CASSAGGSSYNEQFF; cdr3_nt: TGTGCCAGCAGCGCAGGAGGGTCCTCCTACAATGAGCAGTTCTTC
j_call: TRBJ2-7; clone_size: once; d_call: TRBD2; v_call: TRBV7-2; cdr3_length: 14; cdr3_aa: CASSSLAGLYEQYF; cdr3_nt: TGTGCCAGCAGCTCGCTAGCGGGACTCTACGAGCAGTACTTC
j_call: TRBJ1-1; clone_size: -; d_call: TRBD1; v_call: TRBV7-2; cdr3_length: 14; cdr3_aa: CASSWNRGSAEAFF; cdr3_nt: TGTGCCAGCAGCTGGAACAGGGGTTCGGCTGAAGCTTTCTTT
j_call: TRBJ2-7; clone_size: -; d_call: -; v_call: TRBV30; cdr3_length: 12; cdr3_aa: CAWSQVSYEQYF; cdr3_nt: TGTGCCTGGAGTCAAGTCTCCTACGAGCAGTACTTC
j_call: TRBJ1-2; clone_size: -; d_call: -; v_call: TRBV12-3/TRBV12-4; cdr3_length: 13; cdr3_aa: CASSLTLRYGYTF; cdr3_nt: TGTGCCAGCAGTTTAACACTCCGCTATGGCTACACCTTC
j_call: TRBJ2-2; clone_size: -; d_call: TRBD1; v_call: TRBV4-2; cdr3_length: 18; cdr3_aa: CASSQEGWGQTNTGELFF; cdr3_nt: TGTGCCAGCAGCCAAGAAGGATGGGGACAGACGAACACCGGGGAGCTGTTTTTT
j_call: TRBJ2-7; clone_size: -; d_call: TRBD2; v_call: TRBV6-5; cdr3_length: 15; cdr3_aa: CASTPRGGPTYEQYF; cdr3_nt: TGTGCCAGCACCCCTAGGGGAGGGCCTACCTACGAGCAGTACTTC